This T cell receptor (beta chain) was profiled in a study of blood T cell repertoires in COVID-19. Study details: Specimens from acute and convalescent COVID-19 originated in the United States, Italy and Spain. PBMCs, B-cell-depleted T cells, or T cells provided the cDNA or gDNA that made up the material.

The table came from immunoSEQ multiplex PCR; TCRdb's copy has only in-frame clones and leaves some out. Of more than 65,000 clones listed, approximately 89% were seen once; the top ten hold roughly 8%. V dropped 6 bases and J dropped 7 bases, with 13 bases sitting between them. Germline CDR1 and CDR2: MNHEY and SVGEGT. The CDR3 has 13 residues. The sequenced material came from peripheral blood. This TCR came from a human donor in a cohort sampled during active COVID-19. The chain carries TRBV6-2 or TRBV6-3 and TRBJ1-5; the D is unclear. The CDR3 is CASSAVVVQPQHF. The CDR3 coding sequence is TGTGCCAGCAGCGCGGTGGTCGTCCAGCCCCAGCATTTT.